The clone carrying this T cell receptor (beta chain) was found many times. Its specificity is unknown. The length of the CDR3 is 13 residues. Trimming took 7 bases from V and 4 from J; bases not matched to a gene: 6. Germline-derived CDR1 and CDR2 are MNHNS and SASEGT. RNA transcripts were the source from which TCR beta CDR3 regions were amplified. The authors performed first-round RT-PCR with HTBI primers and then a second-round multiplex PCR. TCRdb used MiXCR to reprocess the multiplex PCR reads, holding one entry per CDR3 protein. The repertoire includes 300,000 to 400,000 distinct CDR3 sequences, approximately 18% of them detected once, and about 2.4% sits in the top ten. The data are from a study of Graves' ophthalmopathy and Graves' hyperthyroidism. Study findings and constraints: Among thyroid clonotypes expanded above 0.001 frequency, most also appeared in blood. Discriminating ophthalmopathy from stable hyperthyroidism, a 13-signature model attained a sensitivity of about 88% and a specificity of just under 84%.

The source is an adult woman with stable Graves' hyperthyroidism. The sample consisted of peripheral blood. The chain joins TRBV6-1 to TRBJ2-7, with TRBD2 matching 8 bases. The CDR3: CASTEGLVYEQYF. CDR3 bases: TGTGCCAGCACCGAGGGACTAGTTTACGAGCAGTACTTC.